The 2 T cell receptor beta chains presented below share a single source sample, sequenced in a study of cytomegalovirus exposure and HLA in healthy donors. PCR was performed using 60 Vbeta and 13 Jbeta primers. The protocol was immunoSEQ multiplex PCR, while the TCRdb copy is restricted to in-frame clones and leaves out a portion. This table holds roughly 110,000 clones, over 60% found once. Sequences were obtained from PBMCs. Source of these receptors: a woman aged 25 to 39 in good health and CMV-seronegative.

The sample holds a few counts of this clone. The CDR3 loop is CASSAGHLNYGYTF. The CDR3 DNA follows: TGTGCCAGCAGCGCCGGACACTTGAACTATGGCTACACCTTC. The chain combines TRBV2 with TRBJ1-2, with a possible D match to TRBD1 (5 bases). V was cut by 6 bases and J by 2 bases, with 13 bases left in between. CDR3 length equals 14 residues. The V gene's germline CDR1 is SNHLY and CDR2 FYNNEI.

This chain links TRBV5-1 with TRBJ2-2; TRBD2 matches 8 bases. Trimming removed 0 bases from V and 5 bases from J; junction bases left unmatched: 3. The CDR3 loop spans 15 amino acids. Germline lookup yields CDR1 SGHRS and CDR2 YFSETQ. The DNA for the CDR3 is TGCGCCAGCAGCTTGGTGCCTAGCGGGACCGGGGAGCTGTTTTTT. It encodes CASSLVPSGTGELFF.